This TCR beta chain was captured by sequencing in a study of blood T cells in healthy people across ages. Study information: Template switching caught about one barcoded beta molecule for each two T cells. Overall study results and limits: With unsorted PBMCs, a conclusive comparison of naive versus antigen-experienced cells was not possible.

On this clonotype itself: Antigen unknown.

The germline CDR1 and CDR2 sequences are SGHRS and YFSETQ. The V end was cut by 3 bases, the J end by 3 bases, with 9 bases between. This CDR3 contains 13 residues. Sample-barcoded 5' priming and a J-beta primer mix drove a second PCR of 7 to 11 cycles. TCRdb reprocessed the 5' RACE reads via MiXCR and lists one record per CDR3 protein. The data show approximately 1,700,000 distinct CDR3 sequences, 39% seen once. This TCR was sampled from a human donor in good health. V and J are TRBV5-1 and TRBJ2-5, with D perhaps TRBD1 (6 bases). The source material was blood. DNA of the CDR3: TGCGCCAGCAGCTGGACAGCTAAAGAGACCCAGTACTTC. This translates into CASSWTAKETQYF.